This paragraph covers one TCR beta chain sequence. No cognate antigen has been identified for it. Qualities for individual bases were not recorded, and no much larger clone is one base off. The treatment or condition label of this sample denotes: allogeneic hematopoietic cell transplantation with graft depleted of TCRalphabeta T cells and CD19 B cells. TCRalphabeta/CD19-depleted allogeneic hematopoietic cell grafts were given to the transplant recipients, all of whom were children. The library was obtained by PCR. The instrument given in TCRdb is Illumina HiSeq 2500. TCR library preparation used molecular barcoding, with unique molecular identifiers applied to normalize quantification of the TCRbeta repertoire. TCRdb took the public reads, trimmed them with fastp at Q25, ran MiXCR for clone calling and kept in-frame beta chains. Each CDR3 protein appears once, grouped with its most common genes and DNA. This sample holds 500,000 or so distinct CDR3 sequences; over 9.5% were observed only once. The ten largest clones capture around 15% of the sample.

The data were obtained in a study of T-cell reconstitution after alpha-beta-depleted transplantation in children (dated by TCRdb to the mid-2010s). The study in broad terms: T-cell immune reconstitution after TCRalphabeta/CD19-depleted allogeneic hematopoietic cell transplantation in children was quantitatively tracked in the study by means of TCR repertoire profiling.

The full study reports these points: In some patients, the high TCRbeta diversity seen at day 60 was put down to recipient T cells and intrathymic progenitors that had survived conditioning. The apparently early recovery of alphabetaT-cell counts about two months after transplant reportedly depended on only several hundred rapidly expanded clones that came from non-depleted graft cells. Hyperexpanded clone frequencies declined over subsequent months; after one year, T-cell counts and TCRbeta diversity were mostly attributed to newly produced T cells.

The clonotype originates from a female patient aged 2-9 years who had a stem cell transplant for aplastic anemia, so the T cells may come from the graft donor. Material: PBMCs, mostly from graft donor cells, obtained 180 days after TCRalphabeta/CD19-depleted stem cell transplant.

Here is the DNA: TGTGCCAGCAGCGTAGGGTCCCCAAAGAACGAGCAGTACTTC. It codes for CASSVGSPKNEQYF. The chain is made from TRBV9 and TRBJ2-7, with the D segment identity uncertain. The CDR3, from cysteine to phenylalanine, totals 14 residues. Only the CDR3 part of the read is kept: 42 bases, read in frame from the first base. Trimming at the junction amounts to 0 bases on V and 5 bases on J, and the germline ends lie 12 bases apart. Taken from the germline V gene, the CDR1 and CDR2 loops are SGDLS and YYNGEE.